This TCR beta chain derives from a study of T cells after yellow fever vaccination. This CDR3 has 15 residues. Germline V gene lookup returns CDR1 SGHRS and CDR2 YFSETQ. The V segment lost 4 bases and the J segment 1 base; nucleotides outside the gene matches: 4. TCRdb processed the 5' RACE reads anew with MiXCR; each CDR3 protein has one entry. This repertoire shows approximately 550,000 distinct CDR3 sequences, roughly a fifth found once; its top ten account for 13% to 15%. The chain has TRBV5-1 and TRBJ2-7; TRBD2 aligns across 11 bases. The material was PBMCs, obtained 15 days after the yellow fever booster vaccination. This clonotype was obtained from a man aged 25 to 40 who received the YFV17D yellow fever vaccine. CDR3 sequence reads: CASSGLAGGSYEQYF. The CDR3 coding sequence is TGCGCCAGCAGCGGACTAGCGGGCGGTTCCTACGAGCAGTACTTC. Full variable domain (outside the CDR3, taken from reference TRBV5-1 and TRBJ2-7): KAGVTQTPRYLIKTRGQQVTLSCSPISGHRSVSWYQQTPGQGLQFLFEYFSETQRNKGNFPGRFSGRQFSNSRSEMNVSTLELGDSALYLCASSGLAGGSYEQYFGPGTRLTVT.